This is a list of T cell receptor beta chains from one sample in a study of PD-1 blockade in mismatch repair-deficient tumors. The repertoire was sequenced with immunoSEQ multiplex PCR; TCRdb's copy has only in-frame clones and lacks some. The sample contains fewer than 50,000 clones, about 85% of which appear only once. Source: peripheral blood, taken 4 weeks after starting pembrolizumab. The receptor set was obtained from an adult with mismatch repair-deficient cancer. CDR3s include the opening cysteine and the closing phenylalanine or tryptophan. The D gene is left open where the match is weak. The listing skips clone size in some rows; elsewhere it reads once, few, many or a size class.

V	J	size	D	DNA	CDR3
TRBV9	TRBJ2-7	.	TRBD2	TGTGCCAGCAGCCCCGGGACTAGTGTTTGGGAGCAGTACTTC	CASSPGTSVWEQYF
TRBV5-1	TRBJ1-1	.	TRBD1	TGCGCCAGCAGCTTCAACCTACCGGGACAGGGGAGGAACACTGAAGCTTTCTTT	CASSFNLPGQGRNTEAFF
TRBV6-1	TRBJ2-7	.	TRBD1	TGTGCCAGCAGCAAGACAGGGATCTACGAGCAGTACTTC	CASSKTGIYEQYF
TRBV5-1	TRBJ2-7	few	.	TGCGCCAGCAGCTTGGCCGAGACTGCGGGGTCCGAGCAGTACTTC	CASSLAETAGSEQYF
TRBV11-2	TRBJ2-1	once	TRBD2	TGTGCCAGCAGCCCACGACTAGCGGGGTTACCTATCCTCAATGAGCAGTTCTTC	CASSPRLAGLPILNEQFF
TRBV11-2	TRBJ1-4	.	.	TGTGCCAGCAGCTACCCTCCCGGTGAAAAACTGTTTTTT	CASSYPPGEKLFF
TRBV5-6	TRBJ2-1	.	TRBD2	TGTGCCAGCAGCTTGAGCCGGACTAGTCTATCCAATGAGCAGTTCTTC	CASSLSRTSLSNEQFF
TRBV6-5	TRBJ2-7	.	TRBD2	TGTGCCAGCAGTTCCGGACTAGCCTCCTACGAGCAGTACTTC	CASSSGLASYEQYF
TRBV13	TRBJ2-7	.	.	TGTGCCAGCAGCTCAGCGACCTACTACGAGCAGTACTTC	CASSSATYYEQYF
TRBV19	TRBJ1-4	.	.	TGTGCCAGTAGTAGGGGGACCTACGGGGCCGAAAAACTGTTTTTT	CASSRGTYGAEKLFF
TRBV7-9	TRBJ2-3	.	.	TGTGCCAGCACCTTCATTCGAGATACGCAGTATTTT	CASTFIRDTQYF
TRBV7-9	TRBJ2-5	once	.	TGTGCCAGCAGCCCCGGGCCAGGGAGAGAGACCCAGTACTTC	CASSPGPGRETQYF
TRBV4-3	TRBJ2-7	.	TRBD2	TGCGCCAGCAGCCAGGGCCTGGGGGGGTACGAGCAGTACTTC	CASSQGLGGYEQYF
TRBV7-2	TRBJ1-2	.	.	TGTGCCAGCAGCCCGATGGTGAATAACTATGGCTACACCTTC	CASSPMVNNYGYTF
TRBV19	TRBJ2-5	.	.	TGTGCCAGTAGTATTCAAGAGACCCAGTACTTC	CASSIQETQYF
TRBV7-9	TRBJ2-3	.	.	TGTGCCAGCAGCTTAACCCGGGGCACAGATACGCAGTATTTT	CASSLTRGTDTQYF
TRBV28	TRBJ2-7	.	TRBD1	TGTGCCAGCAGTTTATACCGGGACAGCCACGAGCAGTACTTC	CASSLYRDSHEQYF
TRBV19	TRBJ1-5	.	.	TGTGCCAGTAGTATAGATACTGGCAATCAGCCCCAGCATTTT	CASSIDTGNQPQHF
TRBV7-2	TRBJ2-1	.	TRBD1	TGTGCCAGCAGCTCGGGACAGGGAGAATACAATGAGCAGTTCTTC	CASSSGQGEYNEQFF
TRBV10-2	TRBJ2-4	.	.	TGCGCCAGCAGTGAGTCGAAATGGGAAGTAGCCAAAAACATTCAGTACTTC	CASSESKWEVAKNIQYF
TRBV7-8	TRBJ2-4	once	.	TGTGCCAGCAGCTCCCGGGGAGGCAGCGACATTCAGTACTTC	CASSSRGGSDIQYF
TRBV28	TRBJ2-2	many	TRBD1	TGTGCCAGCAGGGGGGACAGCGACCTTGACACCGGGGAGCTGTTTTTT	CASRGDSDLDTGELFF
TRBV6-5	TRBJ1-2	.	.	TGTGCCAGCAGTTACCAGGGGCAGGGCGGGAACTATGGCTACACCTTC	CASSYQGQGGNYGYTF
TRBV7-9	TRBJ2-3	.	.	TGTGCCAGCAGCTTCGGGGATACGCAGTATTTT	CASSFGDTQYF
TRBV9	TRBJ2-4	.	TRBD2	TGTGCCAGCAGCGTAGGTCTAGCGGAAAACATTCAGTACTTC	CASSVGLAENIQYF
TRBV10-3	TRBJ2-7	.	.	TGTGCCATCAGTGAGTCGGGGGAAGTCTACGAGCAGTACTTC	CAISESGEVYEQYF
TRBV10-3	TRBJ1-5	.	TRBD1	TGTGCCATCAGTGCCGGGACAGCCGAGGGGCCCCAGCATTTT	CAISAGTAEGPQHF
TRBV18	TRBJ1-2	.	TRBD1	TGTGCCAGCTCACCAACGGAGGGGGCGGGCTATGGCTACACCTTC	CASSPTEGAGYGYTF
TRBV5-6	TRBJ2-3	.	.	TGTGCCAGCAGCCCGCTAGTAATTGGTACGCAGTATTTT	CASSPLVIGTQYF
TRBV30	TRBJ1-2	.	TRBD1	TGTGCCTGGAGTGTACTTTTCAGGGGGCGCGGTGGCTACACCTTC	CAWSVLFRGRGGYTF
TRBV29-1	TRBJ2-2	.	.	TGCAGCGTCGGACTGGACACCGGGGAGCTGTTTTTT	CSVGLDTGELFF
TRBV6-5	TRBJ1-4	.	TRBD1	TGTGCCAGCAGTTACCGACAGGGGGCCGCACCCGAACTGTTTTTT	CASSYRQGAAPELFF
TRBV4-3	TRBJ2-1	.	.	TGCGCCAGCAGCCAAGATGGTCAGGGGGGATACAATGAGCAGTTCTTC	CASSQDGQGGYNEQFF
TRBV6-5	TRBJ2-1	.	TRBD2	TGTGCCAGCAGTCGGCGGGAGGTCTACAATGAGCAGTTCTTC	CASSRREVYNEQFF
TRBV4-2	TRBJ2-2	once	.	TGTGCCAGCAGCCCCGGAGAAGAAACCGGGGAGCTGTTTTTT	CASSPGEETGELFF
TRBV6-6	TRBJ2-7	.	TRBD2	TGTGCCAGCACGACTAGCGGATCCTACGAGCAGTACTTC	CASTTSGSYEQYF
TRBV4-1	TRBJ2-3	.	.	TGCGCCAGCAGCCTAAGTACTAGCTTACCCACAGATACGCAGTATTTT	CASSLSTSLPTDTQYF
TRBV30	TRBJ1-1	few	.	TGTGCCTGGAGTCAAGAGAACAGGTGGGCTTTCTTT	CAWSQENRWAFF
TRBV5-6	TRBJ2-5	.	TRBD2	TGTGCCAGCACCGCGCCGGGACAGCAAACTAGCGGGAGTTGCGAGACCCAGTACTTC	CASTAPGQQTSGSCETQYF
TRBV11-2	TRBJ2-3	.	TRBD1	TGTGCCAGCAGCTCACAGGGGGCGTTGACAGATACGCAGTATTTT	CASSSQGALTDTQYF
TRBV7-9	TRBJ2-5	.	.	TGTGCCAGCAGCTTAATCCAGGGAGTTGAGACCCAGTACTTC	CASSLIQGVETQYF
TRBV10-3	TRBJ2-7	.	TRBD1	TGTGCCAGCAGTTACTCGAGGGACAGGGGTGACGAGCAGTACTTC	CASSYSRDRGDEQYF
TRBV7-2	TRBJ2-5	few	TRBD1	TGTGCCAGCAGCCCAATGACAGGGTGGGTCCAAGAGACCCAGTACTTC	CASSPMTGWVQETQYF
TRBV9	TRBJ2-5	.	TRBD2	TGTGCCAGCAGCGTAGATGGGGCTAGCGGGAGAACAGGGACCCAGTACTTC	CASSVDGASGRTGTQYF
TRBV6-1	TRBJ1-4	.	.	TGTGCCAGCAGTGAAGGGCAGGGGAATGAAAAACTGTTTTTT	CASSEGQGNEKLFF
TRBV29-1	TRBJ2-1	.	.	TGCAGCTCCCGGGACTCGCAGTACAATGAGCAGTTCTTC	CSSRDSQYNEQFF
TRBV25-1	TRBJ1-2	once	.	TGTGCCAGCAGTAAAACGGGACTCAACTATGGCTACACCTTC	CASSKTGLNYGYTF
TRBV18	TRBJ1-1	once	.	TGTGCCAGCTCACCATACTTTTCCAGCACTGAAGCTTTCTTT	CASSPYFSSTEAFF
TRBV4-1	TRBJ1-4	.	TRBD1	TGCGCCAGCAGCGTACGACAGGGTATCAAACTGTTTTTT	CASSVRQGIKLFF
TRBV30	TRBJ2-5	once	TRBD2	TGTGCCTGGAGTCGACTAGCGGGATTAAAAGAGACCCAGTACTTC	CAWSRLAGLKETQYF
TRBV27	TRBJ1-5	.	.	TGTGCCAGCAGTTACATGGGGGGTCAGCCCCAGCATTTT	CASSYMGGQPQHF
TRBV7-8	TRBJ2-6	.	TRBD1	TGTGCCAGCAGCTTCGCTGGGACAGACCTATCTGGGGCCAACGTCCTGACTTTC	CASSFAGTDLSGANVLTF
TRBV14	TRBJ2-7	.	TRBD2	TGTGCCAGCAGCGCGACTAGCGGTATTACCTACGAGCAGTACTTC	CASSATSGITYEQYF
TRBV15	TRBJ1-3	.	TRBD1	TGTGCCACCACCGAGGACAGGGGGCCGAACACCATATATTTT	CATTEDRGPNTIYF
TRBV14	TRBJ2-5	.	TRBD1	TGTGCCAGCAGCCAAGACTTCGGGACAGGCCAAGAGACCCAGTACTTC	CASSQDFGTGQETQYF
TRBV5-6	TRBJ2-2	.	.	TGTGCCAGCAGCCTTCAACGGGCGTTGGGCACCGGGGAGCTGTTTTTT	CASSLQRALGTGELFF